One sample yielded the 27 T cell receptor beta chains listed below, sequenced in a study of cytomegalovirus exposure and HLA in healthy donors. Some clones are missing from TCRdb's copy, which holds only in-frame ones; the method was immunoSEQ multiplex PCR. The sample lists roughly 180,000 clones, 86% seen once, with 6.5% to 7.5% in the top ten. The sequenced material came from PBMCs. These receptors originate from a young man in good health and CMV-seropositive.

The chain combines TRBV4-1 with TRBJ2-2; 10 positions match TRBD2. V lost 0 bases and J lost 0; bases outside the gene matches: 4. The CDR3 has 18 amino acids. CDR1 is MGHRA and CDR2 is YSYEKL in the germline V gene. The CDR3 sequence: CASSQEGGLAANTGELFF. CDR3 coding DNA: TGCGCCAGCAGCCAAGAGGGAGGACTAGCGGCGAACACCGGGGAGCTGTTTTTT.

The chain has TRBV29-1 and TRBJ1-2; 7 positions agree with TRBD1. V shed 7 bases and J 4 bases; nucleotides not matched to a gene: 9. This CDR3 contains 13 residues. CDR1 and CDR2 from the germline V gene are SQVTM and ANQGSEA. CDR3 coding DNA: TGCAGCGCCCCGACAGGGTCGGGCTATGGCTACACCTTC. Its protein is CSAPTGSGYGYTF.

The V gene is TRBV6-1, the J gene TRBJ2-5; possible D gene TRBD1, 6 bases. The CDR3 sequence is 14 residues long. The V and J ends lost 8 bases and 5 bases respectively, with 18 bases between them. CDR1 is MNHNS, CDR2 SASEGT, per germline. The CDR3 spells CASEGLQGFETQYF. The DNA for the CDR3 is TGTGCCAGCGAAGGATTACAGGGTTTCGAGACCCAGTACTTC.

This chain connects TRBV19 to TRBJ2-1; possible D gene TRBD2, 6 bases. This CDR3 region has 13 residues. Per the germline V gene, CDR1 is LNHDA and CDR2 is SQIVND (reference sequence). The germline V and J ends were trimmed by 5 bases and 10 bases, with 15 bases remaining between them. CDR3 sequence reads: CASSWTPGGEQFF. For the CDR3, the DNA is TGTGCCAGTAGTTGGACTCCCGGGGGAGAGCAGTTCTTC.

The CDR3 loop is CASSLAPPDRGFITEAFF. CDR3 coding DNA: TGTGCCAGCAGCTTGGCCCCGCCTGACAGGGGATTTATCACTGAAGCTTTCTTT. The V call is TRBV5-8, the J call TRBJ1-1; 8 nucleotides agree with TRBD1. This CDR3 contains 18 residues. V lost 0 bases and J lost 4; bases outside the gene matches: 14. CDR1 is SGHTS, CDR2 YDEGEE, per germline.

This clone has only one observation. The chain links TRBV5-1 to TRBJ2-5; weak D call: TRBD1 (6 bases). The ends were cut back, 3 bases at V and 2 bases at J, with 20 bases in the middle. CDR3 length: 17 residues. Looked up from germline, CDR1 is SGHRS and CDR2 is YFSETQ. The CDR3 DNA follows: TGCGCCAGCAGCTGGGGGCGACAGGCGGCGGCTCAAGAGACCCAGTACTTC. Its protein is CASSWGRQAAAQETQYF.

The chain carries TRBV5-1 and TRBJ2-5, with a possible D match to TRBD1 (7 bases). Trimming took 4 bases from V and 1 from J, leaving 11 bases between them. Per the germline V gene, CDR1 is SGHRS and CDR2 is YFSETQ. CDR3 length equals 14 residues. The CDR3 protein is CASSRGTAQETQYF. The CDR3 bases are TGCGCCAGCAGCCGCGGGACAGCCCAAGAGACCCAGTACTTC.

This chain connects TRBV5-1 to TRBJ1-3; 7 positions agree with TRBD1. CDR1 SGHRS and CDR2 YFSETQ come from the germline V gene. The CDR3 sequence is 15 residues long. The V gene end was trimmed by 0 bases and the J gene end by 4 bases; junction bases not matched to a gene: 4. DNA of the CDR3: TGCGCCAGCAGCTTGGAGGGGGCGGCGGGAAACACCATATATTTT. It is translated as CASSLEGAAGNTIYF.

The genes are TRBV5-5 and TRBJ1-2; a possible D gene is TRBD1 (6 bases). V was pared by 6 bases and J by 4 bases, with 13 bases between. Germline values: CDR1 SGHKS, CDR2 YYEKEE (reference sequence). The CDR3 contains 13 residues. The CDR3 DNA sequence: TGTGCCAGCACGGGGGCGCCGGGCTATGGCTACACCTTC. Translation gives CASTGAPGYGYTF.

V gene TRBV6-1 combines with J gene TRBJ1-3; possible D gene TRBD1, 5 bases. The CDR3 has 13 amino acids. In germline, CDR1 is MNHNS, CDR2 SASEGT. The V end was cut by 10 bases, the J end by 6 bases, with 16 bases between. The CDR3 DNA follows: TGTGCCATCCGGTCAGGGAACGTAAACACCATATATTTT. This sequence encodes CAIRSGNVNTIYF.

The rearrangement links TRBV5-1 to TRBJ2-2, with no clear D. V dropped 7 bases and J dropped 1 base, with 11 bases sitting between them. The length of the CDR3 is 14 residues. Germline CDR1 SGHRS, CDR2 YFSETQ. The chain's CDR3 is CASEITRNTGELFF. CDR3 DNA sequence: TGCGCCAGCGAGATTACAAGGAACACCGGGGAGCTGTTTTTT.

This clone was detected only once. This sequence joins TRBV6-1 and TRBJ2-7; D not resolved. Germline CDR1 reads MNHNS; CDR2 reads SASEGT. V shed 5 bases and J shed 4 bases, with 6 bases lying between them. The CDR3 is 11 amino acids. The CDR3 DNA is TGTGCCAGCAGTCAGACTTACGAGCAGTACTTC. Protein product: CASSQTYEQYF.

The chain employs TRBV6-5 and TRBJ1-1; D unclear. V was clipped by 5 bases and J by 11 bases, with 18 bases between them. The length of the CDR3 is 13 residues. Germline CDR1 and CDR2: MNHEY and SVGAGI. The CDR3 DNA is TGTGCCAGCAGTGATCTGGGCCGACTGATGGCTTTCTTT. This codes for CASSDLGRLMAFF.

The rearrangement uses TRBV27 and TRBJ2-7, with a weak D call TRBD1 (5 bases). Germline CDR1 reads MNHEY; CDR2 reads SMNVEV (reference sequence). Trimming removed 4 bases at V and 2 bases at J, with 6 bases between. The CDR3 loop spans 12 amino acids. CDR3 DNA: TGTGCCAGCAGTTCAGGGACCTACGAGCAGTACTTC. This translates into CASSSGTYEQYF.

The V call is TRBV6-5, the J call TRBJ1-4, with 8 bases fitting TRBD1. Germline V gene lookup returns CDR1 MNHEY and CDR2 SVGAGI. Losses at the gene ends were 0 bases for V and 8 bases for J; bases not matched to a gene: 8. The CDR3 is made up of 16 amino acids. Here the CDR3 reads CASSYSGTGFSEKLFF. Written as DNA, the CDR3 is TGTGCCAGCAGTTACTCGGGGACAGGCTTCAGCGAAAAACTGTTTTTT.

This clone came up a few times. The CDR3 DNA reads TGTGCCAGCAGAGGGACTAGCGGGGGCTCTAAAGAGCAGTACTTC. Translation gives CASRGTSGGSKEQYF. The V and J genes are TRBV2 and TRBJ2-7; TRBD2 matches at 14 bases. The CDR3 contains 15 residues. The ends lost 6 bases at V and 7 bases at J; junction bases unmatched: 8. CDR1 is SNHLY, CDR2 FYNNEI, per germline.

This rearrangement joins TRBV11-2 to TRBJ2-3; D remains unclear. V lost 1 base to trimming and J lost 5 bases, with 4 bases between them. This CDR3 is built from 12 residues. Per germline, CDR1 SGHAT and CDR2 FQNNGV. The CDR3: CASSLGGDTQYF. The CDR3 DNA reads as TGTGCCAGCAGCTTAGGGGGAGATACGCAGTATTTT.

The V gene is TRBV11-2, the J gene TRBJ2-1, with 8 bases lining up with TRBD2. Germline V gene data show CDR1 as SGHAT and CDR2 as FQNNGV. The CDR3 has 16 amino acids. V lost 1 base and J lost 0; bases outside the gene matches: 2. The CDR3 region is CASSLGSGSSYNEQFF. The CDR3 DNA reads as TGTGCCAGCAGCTTAGGGAGCGGGAGCTCCTACAATGAGCAGTTCTTC.

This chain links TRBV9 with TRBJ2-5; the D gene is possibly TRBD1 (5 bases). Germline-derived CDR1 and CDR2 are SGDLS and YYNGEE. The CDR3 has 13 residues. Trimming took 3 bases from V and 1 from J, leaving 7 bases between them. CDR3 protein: CASSDDSQETQYF. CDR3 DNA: TGTGCCAGCAGCGACGACAGCCAAGAGACCCAGTACTTC.

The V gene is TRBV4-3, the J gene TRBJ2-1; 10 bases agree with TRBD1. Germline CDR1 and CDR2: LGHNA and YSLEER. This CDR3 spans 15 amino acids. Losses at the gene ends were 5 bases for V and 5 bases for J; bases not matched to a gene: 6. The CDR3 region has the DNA TGCGCCAGCAGCTTGACAGGGGGCACTAACAATGAGCAGTTCTTC. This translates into CASSLTGGTNNEQFF.

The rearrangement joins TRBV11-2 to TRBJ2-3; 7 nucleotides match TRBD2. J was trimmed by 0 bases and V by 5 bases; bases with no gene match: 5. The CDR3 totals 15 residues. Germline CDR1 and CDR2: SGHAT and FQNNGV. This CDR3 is CASSQRGTSTDTQYF. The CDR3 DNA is TGTGCCAGCAGCCAGCGGGGAACTAGCACAGATACGCAGTATTTT.

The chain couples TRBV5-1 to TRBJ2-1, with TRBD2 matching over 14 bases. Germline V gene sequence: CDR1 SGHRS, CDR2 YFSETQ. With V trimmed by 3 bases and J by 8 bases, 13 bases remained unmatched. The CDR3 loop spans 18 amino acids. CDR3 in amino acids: CASSSPKGLAGVSHEQFF. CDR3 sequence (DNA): TGCGCCAGCAGCTCGCCCAAGGGACTAGCGGGAGTTTCCCATGAGCAGTTCTTC.

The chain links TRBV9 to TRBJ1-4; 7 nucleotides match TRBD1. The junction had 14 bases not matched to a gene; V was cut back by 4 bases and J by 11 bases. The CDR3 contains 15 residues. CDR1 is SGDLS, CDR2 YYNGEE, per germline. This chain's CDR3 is CASSPRTTTGSKLFF. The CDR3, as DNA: TGTGCCAGCAGCCCCCGAACCACGACAGGGAGCAAACTGTTTTTT.

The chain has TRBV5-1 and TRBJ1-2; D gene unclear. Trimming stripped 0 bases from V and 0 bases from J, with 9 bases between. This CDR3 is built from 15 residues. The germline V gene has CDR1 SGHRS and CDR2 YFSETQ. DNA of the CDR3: TGCGCCAGCAGCTTGGAAGCCAGCACTAACTATGGCTACACCTTC. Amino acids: CASSLEASTNYGYTF. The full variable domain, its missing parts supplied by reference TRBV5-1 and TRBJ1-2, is KAGVTQTPRYLIKTRGQQVTLSCSPISGHRSVSWYQQTPGQGLQFLFEYFSETQRNKGNFPGRFSGRQFSNSRSEMNVSTLELGDSALYLCASSLEASTNYGYTFGSGTRLTVV.

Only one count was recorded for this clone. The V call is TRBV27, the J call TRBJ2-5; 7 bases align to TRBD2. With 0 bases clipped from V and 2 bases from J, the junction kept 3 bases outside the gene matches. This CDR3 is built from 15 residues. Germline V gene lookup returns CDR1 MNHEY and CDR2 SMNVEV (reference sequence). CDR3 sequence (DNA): TGTGCCAGCAGTTTATCAGCGGGGCCACAAGAGACCCAGTACTTC. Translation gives CASSLSAGPQETQYF.

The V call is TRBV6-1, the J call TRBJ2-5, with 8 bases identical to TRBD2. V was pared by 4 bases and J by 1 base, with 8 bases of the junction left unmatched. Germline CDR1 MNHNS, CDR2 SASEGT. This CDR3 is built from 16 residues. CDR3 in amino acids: CASSVLRGVFQETQYF. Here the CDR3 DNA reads TGTGCCAGCAGTGTGTTGCGGGGGGTATTCCAAGAGACCCAGTACTTC.

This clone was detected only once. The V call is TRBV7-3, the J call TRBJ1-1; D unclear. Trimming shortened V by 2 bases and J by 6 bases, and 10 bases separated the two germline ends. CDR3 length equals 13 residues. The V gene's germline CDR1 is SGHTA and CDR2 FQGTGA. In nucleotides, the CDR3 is TGTGCCAGCAGCTTACAGGTCGGGGCTGAAGCTTTCTTT. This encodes CASSLQVGAEAFF.